The source of this T cell receptor beta chain is a study of blood T cell repertoires in COVID-19. About the research overall: Some COVID-19 samples were acute and others convalescent; all came from the United States, Italy and Spain.

Categorization into cohorts depended on clinical history that participants reported. Recovery meant two consecutive negative NP/OP PCR tests, professional clearance, or resolved symptoms. In germline, CDR1 is SNHLY, CDR2 FYNNEI. The CDR3 loop spans 16 amino acids. The ends were cut back, 2 bases at V and 0 bases at J, with 10 bases in the middle. Original methodology: Estimation of nucleated cell counts was performed using reference gene primer amplification. The data were produced by immunoSEQ multiplex PCR, yet TCRdb's version contains in-frame clones alone and is incomplete. From that table come the V and J calls and clone size; the DNA was used to work out D and trimming. The data contain 300,000 to 400,000 clones, approximately 88% of them singletons.

This sequence was found in a man aged 30 to 39 who had recovered from COVID-19. The sequenced sample was PBMCs or T cells enriched from blood (not recorded which). The J gene is TRBJ2-2, the V gene TRBV2; D remains ambiguous. The CDR3 spells CASSEIDTSNTGELFF. In nucleotides, the CDR3 is TGTGCCAGCAGTGAAATTGACACCTCGAACACCGGGGAGCTGTTTTTT.